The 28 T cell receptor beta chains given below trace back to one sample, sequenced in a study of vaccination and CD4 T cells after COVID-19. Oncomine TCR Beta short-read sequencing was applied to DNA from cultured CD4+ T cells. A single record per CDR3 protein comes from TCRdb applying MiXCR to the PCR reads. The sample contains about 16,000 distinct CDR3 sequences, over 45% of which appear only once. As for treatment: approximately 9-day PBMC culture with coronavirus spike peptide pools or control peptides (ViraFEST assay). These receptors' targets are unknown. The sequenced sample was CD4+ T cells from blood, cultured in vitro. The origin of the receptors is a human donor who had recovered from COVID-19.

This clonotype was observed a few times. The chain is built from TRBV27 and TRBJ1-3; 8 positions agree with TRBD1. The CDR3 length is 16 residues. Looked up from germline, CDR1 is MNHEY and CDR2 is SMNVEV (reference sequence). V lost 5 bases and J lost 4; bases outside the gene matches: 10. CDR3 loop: CASSVRRGLEGNTIYF. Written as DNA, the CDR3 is TGTGCCAGCAGTGTCCGCAGGGGGCTGGAAGGAAACACCATATATTTT.

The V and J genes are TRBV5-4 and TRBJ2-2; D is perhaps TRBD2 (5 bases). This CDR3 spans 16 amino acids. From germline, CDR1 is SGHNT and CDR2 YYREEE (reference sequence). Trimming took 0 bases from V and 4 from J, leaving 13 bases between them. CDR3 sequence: CASSLARAAGTGELFF. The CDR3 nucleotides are TGTGCCAGCAGCTTGGCTCGGGCGGCGGGCACCGGGGAGCTGTTTTTT.

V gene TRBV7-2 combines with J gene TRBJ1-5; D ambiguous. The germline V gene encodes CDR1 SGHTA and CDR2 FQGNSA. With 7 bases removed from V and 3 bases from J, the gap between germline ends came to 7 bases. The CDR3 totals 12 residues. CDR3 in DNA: TGTGCCAGCAACGGCCCCAATCAGCCCCAGCATTTT. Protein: CASNGPNQPQHF. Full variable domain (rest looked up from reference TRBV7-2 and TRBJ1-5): GAGVSQSPSNKVTEKGKDVELRCDPISGHTALYWYRQSLGQGLEFLIYFQGNSAPDKSGLPSDRFSAERTGGSVSTLTIQRTQQEDSAVYLCASNGPNQPQHFGDGTRLSIL.

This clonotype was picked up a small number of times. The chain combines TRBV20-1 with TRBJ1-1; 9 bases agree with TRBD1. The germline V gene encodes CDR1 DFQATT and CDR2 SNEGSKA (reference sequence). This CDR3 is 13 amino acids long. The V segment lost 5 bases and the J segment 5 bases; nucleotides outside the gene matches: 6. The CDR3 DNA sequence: TGCAGTGCTCTGGCAGGGACAGGGACTGAAGCTTTCTTT. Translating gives CSALAGTGTEAFF.

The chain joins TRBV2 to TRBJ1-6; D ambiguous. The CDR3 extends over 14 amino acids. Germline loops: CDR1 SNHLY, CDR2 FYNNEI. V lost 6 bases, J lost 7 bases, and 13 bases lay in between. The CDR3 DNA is TGTGCCAGCAGGAGGACGGGAGCCAATTCACCCCTCCACTTT. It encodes CASRRTGANSPLHF.

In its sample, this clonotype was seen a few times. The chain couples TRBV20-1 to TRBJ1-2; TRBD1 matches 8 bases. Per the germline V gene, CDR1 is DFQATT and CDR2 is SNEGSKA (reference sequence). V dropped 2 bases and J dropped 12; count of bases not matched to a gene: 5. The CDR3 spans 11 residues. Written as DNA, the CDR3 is TGCAGTGCTAGATCGGACAGGGCAGACACCTTC. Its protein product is CSARSDRADTF.

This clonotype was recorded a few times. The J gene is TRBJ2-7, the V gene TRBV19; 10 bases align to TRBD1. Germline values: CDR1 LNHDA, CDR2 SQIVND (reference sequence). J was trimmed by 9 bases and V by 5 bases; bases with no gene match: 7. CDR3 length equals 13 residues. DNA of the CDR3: TGTGCCAGTAGTGTGACAGGGGGCGCTGGGCAGTACTTC. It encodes CASSVTGGAGQYF.

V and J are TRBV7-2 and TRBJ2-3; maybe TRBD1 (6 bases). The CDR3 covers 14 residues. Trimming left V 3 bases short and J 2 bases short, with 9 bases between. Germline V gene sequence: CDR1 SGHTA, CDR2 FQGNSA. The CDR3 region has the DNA TGTGCCAGCAGCTTGGGACACACCACAGATACGCAGTATTTT. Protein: CASSLGHTTDTQYF.

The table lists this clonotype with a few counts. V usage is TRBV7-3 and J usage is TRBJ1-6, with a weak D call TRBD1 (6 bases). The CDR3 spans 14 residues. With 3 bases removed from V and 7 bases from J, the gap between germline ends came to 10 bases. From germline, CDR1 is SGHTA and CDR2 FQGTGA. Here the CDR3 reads CASSLGARNSPLHF. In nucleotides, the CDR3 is TGTGCCAGCAGCTTGGGGGCCCGGAATTCACCCCTCCACTTT.

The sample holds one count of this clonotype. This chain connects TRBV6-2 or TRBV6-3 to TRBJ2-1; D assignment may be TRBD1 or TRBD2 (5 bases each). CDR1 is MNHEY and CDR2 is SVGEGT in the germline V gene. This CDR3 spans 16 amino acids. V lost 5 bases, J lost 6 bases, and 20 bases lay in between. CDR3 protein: CASSGNYRGRGNEQFF. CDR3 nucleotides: TGTGCCAGCAGTGGCAACTACCGGGGCCGGGGCAATGAGCAGTTCTTC.

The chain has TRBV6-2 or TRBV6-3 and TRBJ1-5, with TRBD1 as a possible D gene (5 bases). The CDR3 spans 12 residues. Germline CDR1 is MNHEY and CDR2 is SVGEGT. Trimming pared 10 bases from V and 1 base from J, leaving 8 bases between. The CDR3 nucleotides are TGTGCCACCAGGGAGAGCAATCAGCCCCAGCATTTT. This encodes CATRESNQPQHF.

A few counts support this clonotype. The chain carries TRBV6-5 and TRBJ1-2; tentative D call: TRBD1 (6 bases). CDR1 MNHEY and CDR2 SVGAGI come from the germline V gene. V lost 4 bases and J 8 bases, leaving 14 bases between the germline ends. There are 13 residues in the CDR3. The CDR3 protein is CASSSHRAMGYTF. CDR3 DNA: TGTGCCAGCAGTTCTCACAGGGCTATGGGCTACACCTTC.

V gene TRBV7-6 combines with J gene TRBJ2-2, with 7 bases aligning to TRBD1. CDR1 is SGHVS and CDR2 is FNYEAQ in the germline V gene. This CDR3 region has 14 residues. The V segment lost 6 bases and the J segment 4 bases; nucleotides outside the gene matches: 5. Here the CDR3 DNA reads TGTGCCAGCAGTTGGGGACAGAGCACCGGGGAGCTGTTTTTT. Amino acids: CASSWGQSTGELFF.

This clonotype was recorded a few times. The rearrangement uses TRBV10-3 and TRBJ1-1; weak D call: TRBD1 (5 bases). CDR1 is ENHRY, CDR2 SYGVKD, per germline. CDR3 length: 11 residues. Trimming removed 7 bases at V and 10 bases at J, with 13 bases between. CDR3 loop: CAITGNGRAFF. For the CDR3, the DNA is TGTGCCATCACAGGGAATGGGCGAGCTTTCTTT.

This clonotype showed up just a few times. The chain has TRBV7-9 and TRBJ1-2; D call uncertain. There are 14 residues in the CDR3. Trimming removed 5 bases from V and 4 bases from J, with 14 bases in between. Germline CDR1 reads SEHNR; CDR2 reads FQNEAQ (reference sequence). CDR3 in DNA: TGTGCCAGCAGCCCACGGCAGCTCCTCTATGGCTACACCTTC. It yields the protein CASSPRQLLYGYTF. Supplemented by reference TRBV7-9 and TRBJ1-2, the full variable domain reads DTGVSQNPRHKITKRGQNVTFRCDPISEHNRLYWYRQTLGQGPEFLTYFQNEAQLEKSRLLSDRFSAERPKGSFSTLEIQRTEQGDSAMYLCASSPRQLLYGYTFGSGTRLTVV.

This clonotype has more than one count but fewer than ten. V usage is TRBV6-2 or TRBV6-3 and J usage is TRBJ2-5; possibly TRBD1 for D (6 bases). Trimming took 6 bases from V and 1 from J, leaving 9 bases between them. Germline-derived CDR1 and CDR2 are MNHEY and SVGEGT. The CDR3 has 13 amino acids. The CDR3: CASSWTVQETQYF. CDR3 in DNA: TGTGCCAGCAGCTGGACAGTCCAAGAGACCCAGTACTTC.

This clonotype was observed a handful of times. CDR3 coding DNA: TGTGCCAGCAGTTTTTCCTTGACAGGGAATCAGCCCCAGCATTTT. Residues: CASSFSLTGNQPQHF. The chain recombines TRBV12-3 or TRBV12-4 with TRBJ1-5; 7 bases map to TRBD1. The CDR3 covers 15 residues. V gave up 3 bases and J gave up 4 bases; unmatched junction bases: 6.

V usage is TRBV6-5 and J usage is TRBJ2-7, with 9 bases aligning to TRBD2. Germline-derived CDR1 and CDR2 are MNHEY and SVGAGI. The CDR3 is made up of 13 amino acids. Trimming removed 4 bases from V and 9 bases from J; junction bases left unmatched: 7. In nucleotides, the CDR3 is TGTGCCAGCAGTTTCATTAGCGGGAGAGTGCAGTACTTC. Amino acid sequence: CASSFISGRVQYF.

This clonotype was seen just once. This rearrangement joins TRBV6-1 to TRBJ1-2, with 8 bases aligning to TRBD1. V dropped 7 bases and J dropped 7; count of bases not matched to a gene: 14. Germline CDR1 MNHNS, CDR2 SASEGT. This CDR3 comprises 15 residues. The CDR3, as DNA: TGTGCCAGCAATTTAGGACAGGGTACTTTCCTTGGCTACACCTTC. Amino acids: CASNLGQGTFLGYTF.

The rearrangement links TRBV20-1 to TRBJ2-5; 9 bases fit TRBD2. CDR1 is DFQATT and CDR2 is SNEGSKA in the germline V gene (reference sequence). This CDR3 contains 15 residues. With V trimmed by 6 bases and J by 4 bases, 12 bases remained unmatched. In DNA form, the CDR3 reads TGCAGTGCCCACCGGGGTAGCGGGGGAGGAGAGACCCAGTACTTC. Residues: CSAHRGSGGGETQYF.

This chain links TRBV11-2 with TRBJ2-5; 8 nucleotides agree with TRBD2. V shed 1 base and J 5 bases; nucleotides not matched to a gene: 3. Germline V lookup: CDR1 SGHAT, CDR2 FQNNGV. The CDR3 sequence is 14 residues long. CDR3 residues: CASSLVLAGETQYF. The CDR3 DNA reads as TGTGCCAGCAGCTTAGTGTTAGCGGGGGAGACCCAGTACTTC.

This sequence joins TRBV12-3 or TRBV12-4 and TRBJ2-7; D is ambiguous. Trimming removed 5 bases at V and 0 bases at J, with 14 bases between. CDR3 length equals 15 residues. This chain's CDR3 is CASSTKPTSSYEQYF. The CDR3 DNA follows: TGTGCCAGCAGTACCAAGCCTACGAGCTCCTACGAGCAGTACTTC.

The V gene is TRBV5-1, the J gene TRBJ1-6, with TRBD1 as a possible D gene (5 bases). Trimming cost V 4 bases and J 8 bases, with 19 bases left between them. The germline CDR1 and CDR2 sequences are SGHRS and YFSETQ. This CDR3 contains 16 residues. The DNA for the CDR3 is TGCGCCAGCAGCCCGGGCGGTGGAGGGGACCATTCACCCCTCCACTTT. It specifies CASSPGGGGDHSPLHF.

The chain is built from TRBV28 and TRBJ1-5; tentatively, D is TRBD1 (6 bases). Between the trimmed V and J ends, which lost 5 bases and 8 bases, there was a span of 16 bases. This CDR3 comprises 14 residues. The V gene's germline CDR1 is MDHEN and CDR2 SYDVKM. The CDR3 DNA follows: TGTGCCAGCAGTAATGAGGGGGGTCCCAAGCCCCAGCATTTT. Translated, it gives CASSNEGGPKPQHF.

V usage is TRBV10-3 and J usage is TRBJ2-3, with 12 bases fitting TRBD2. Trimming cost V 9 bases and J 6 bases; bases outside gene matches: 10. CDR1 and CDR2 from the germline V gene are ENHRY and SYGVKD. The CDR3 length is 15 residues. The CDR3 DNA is TGTGCCATTCGGACTAGCGGGGTCCCCTCTGATACGCAGTATTTT. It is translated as CAIRTSGVPSDTQYF.

The CDR3 loop is CSARGGLNYGYTF. The CDR3 DNA reads as TGCAGTGCTAGGGGGGGCCTGAACTATGGCTACACCTTC. This sequence joins TRBV20-1 and TRBJ1-2; D possibly corresponds to TRBD1 (6 bases). Germline loops: CDR1 DFQATT, CDR2 SNEGSKA (reference sequence). This CDR3 has 13 amino acids. The V end was cut by 3 bases, the J end by 2 bases, with 10 bases between.

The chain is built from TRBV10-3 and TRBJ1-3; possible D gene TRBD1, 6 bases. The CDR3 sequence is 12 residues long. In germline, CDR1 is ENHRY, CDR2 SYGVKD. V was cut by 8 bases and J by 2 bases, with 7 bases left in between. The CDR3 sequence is CAIEGAGNTIYF. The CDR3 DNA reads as TGTGCCATCGAGGGGGCTGGAAACACCATATATTTT.

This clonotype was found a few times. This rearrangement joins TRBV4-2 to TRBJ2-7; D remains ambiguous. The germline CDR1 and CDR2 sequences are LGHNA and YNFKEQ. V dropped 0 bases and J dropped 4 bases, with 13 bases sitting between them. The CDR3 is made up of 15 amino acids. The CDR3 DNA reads TGTGCCAGCAGCCAAGATCTCGACATAAGGTACGAGCAGTACTTC. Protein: CASSQDLDIRYEQYF.